This T cell receptor (beta chain) was captured in a study of blood T cell repertoires in COVID-19. Germline V CDR1 and CDR2: LNHDA, SQIVND (reference sequence). Trimming took off 3 bases at V and 0 bases at J, with 9 bases between the two ends. There are 15 residues in the CDR3. TCRdb's copy holds only in-frame clones and misses some; the assay was immunoSEQ multiplex PCR. The sample includes some 490,000 clones, 70% to 90% seen only once; the top ten take under 9.5%. The sequence came from a woman in her sixties or seventies who had recovered from COVID-19. The specimen sequenced was PBMCs or T cells enriched from blood (not recorded which). This sequence joins TRBV19 and TRBJ1-5; D call uncertain. DNA for the CDR3: TGTGCCAGTAGTATGAGTATCCCTAGCAATCAGCCCCAGCATTTT. Protein product: CASSMSIPSNQPQHF. Variable domain in full (rest from reference TRBV19 and TRBJ1-5): DGGITQSPKYLFRKEGQNVTLSCEQNLNHDAMYWYRQDPGQGLRLIYYSQIVNDFQKGDIAEGYSVSREKKESFPLTVTSAQKNPTAFYLCASSMSIPSNQPQHFGDGTRLSIL.